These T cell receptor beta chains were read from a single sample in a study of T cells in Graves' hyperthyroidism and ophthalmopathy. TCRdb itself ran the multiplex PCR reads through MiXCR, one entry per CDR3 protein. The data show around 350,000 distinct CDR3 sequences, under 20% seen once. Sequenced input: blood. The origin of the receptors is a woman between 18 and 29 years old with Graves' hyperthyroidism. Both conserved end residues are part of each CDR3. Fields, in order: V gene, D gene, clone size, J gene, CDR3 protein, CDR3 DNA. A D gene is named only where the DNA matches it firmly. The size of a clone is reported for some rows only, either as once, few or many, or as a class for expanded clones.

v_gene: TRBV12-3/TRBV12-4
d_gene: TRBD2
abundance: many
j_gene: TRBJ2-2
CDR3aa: CASSPYGGGGRAGELFF
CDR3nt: TGTGCCAGCAGTCCTTACGGCGGGGGGGGTCGGGCCGGGGAGCTGTTTTTT

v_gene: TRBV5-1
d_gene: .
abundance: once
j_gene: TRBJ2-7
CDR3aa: CASSFFGTPTSRAYEQYF
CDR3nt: TGCGCCAGCAGCTTTTTTGGCACCCCTACCAGTCGAGCGTACGAGCAGTACTTC

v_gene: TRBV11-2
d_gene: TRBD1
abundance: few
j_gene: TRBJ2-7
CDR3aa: CASSPGTAMTRSYEQYF
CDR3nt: TGTGCCAGCAGCCCGGGGACAGCCATGACCCGATCCTACGAGCAGTACTTC

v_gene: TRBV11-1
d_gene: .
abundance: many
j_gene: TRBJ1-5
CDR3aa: CASSFGSGYSNQPQHF
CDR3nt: TGTGCCAGCAGCTTCGGCAGCGGGTATAGCAATCAGCCCCAGCATTTT

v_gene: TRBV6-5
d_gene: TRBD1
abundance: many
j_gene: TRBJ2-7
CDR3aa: CASSSDRVSYEQYF
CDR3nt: TGTGCCAGCAGTTCCGACAGGGTCTCCTACGAGCAGTACTTC

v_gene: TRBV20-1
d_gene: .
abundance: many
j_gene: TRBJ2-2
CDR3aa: CSATQTGELFF
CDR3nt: TGCAGTGCTACCCAGACCGGGGAGCTGTTTTTT

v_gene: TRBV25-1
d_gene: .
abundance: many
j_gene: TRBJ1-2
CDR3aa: CASRGGVYGYTF
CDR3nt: TGTGCCAGCAGGGGGGGGGTCTATGGCTACACCTTC

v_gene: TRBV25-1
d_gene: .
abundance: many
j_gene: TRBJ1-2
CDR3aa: CASSSGSAQSYGYTF
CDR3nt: TGTGCCAGCAGTTCCGGAAGCGCTCAATCCTATGGCTACACCTTC

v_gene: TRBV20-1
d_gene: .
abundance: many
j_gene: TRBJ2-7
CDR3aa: CSARDPRGEQYF
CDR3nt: TGCAGTGCTAGGGATCCACGAGGGGAGCAGTACTTC

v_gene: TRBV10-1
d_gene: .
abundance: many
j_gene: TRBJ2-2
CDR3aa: CAGSPEKGGELFF
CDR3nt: TGCGCCGGCAGCCCGGAGAAGGGTGGGGAGCTGTTTTTT

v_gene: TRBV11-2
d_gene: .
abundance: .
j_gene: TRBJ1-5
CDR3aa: CASSPGGVWGNQPQHF
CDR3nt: TGTGCCAGCAGCCCTGGAGGTGTTTGGGGCAATCAGCCCCAGCATTTT

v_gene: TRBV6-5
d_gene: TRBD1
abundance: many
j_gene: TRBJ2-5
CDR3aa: CASSYPGQGVETQYF
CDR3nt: TGTGCCAGCAGTTATCCGGGACAGGGTGTGGAGACCCAGTACTTC

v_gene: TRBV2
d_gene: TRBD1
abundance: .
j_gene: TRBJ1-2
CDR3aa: CASRGTVNGGYTF
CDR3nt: TGTGCCAGCAGAGGGACAGTCAATGGTGGCTACACCTTC

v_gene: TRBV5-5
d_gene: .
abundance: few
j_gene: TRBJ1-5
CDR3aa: CASSLGGNSNRPQHF
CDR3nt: TGTGCCAGCAGCTTGGGGGGAAATAGCAATCGGCCCCAGCATTTT

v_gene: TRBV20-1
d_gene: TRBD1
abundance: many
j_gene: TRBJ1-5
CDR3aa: CSARGTGRQPQHF
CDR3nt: TGCAGTGCTAGAGGGACAGGGAGGCAGCCCCAGCATTTT

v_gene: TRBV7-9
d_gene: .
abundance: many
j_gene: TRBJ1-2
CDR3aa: CASSPTQGPYGYTF
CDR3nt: TGTGCCAGCAGCCCCACACAGGGTCCCTATGGCTACACCTTC

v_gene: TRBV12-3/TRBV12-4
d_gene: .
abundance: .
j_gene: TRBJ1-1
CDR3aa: CASSLVGRHTEAFF
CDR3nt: TGTGCCAGCAGTTTAGTGGGTAGGCACACTGAAGCTTTCTTT

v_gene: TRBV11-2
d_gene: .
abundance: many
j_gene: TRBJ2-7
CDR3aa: CAYLEADPILYEQYF
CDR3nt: TGTGCCTATTTAGAGGCAGATCCTATCCTCTACGAGCAGTACTTC

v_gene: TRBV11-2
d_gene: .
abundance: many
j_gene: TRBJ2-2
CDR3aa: CASSSLGFGELFF
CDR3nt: TGTGCCAGCAGCTCGCTAGGGTTCGGGGAGCTGTTTTTT

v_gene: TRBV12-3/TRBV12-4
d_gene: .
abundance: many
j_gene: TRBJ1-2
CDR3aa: CASSRLSIRRGYTF
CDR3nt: TGTGCCAGCAGCCGACTCTCGATCAGACGTGGCTACACCTTC

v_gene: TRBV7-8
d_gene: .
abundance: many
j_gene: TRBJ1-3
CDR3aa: CASSSQSPDTIYF
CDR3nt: TGTGCCAGCAGCTCTCAGTCCCCGGACACCATATATTTT

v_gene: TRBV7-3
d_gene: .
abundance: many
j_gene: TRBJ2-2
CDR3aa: CASSPRSGTGELFF
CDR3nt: TGTGCCAGCAGCCCCCGGTCCGGCACCGGGGAGCTGTTTTTT

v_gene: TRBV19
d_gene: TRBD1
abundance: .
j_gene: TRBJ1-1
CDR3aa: CASSIRDRGRMNTEAFF
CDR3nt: TGTGCCAGTAGTATCCGGGACAGGGGAAGGATGAACACTGAAGCTTTCTTT

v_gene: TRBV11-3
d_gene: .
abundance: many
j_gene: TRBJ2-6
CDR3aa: CASSFSRGANVLTF
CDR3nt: TGTGCCAGCAGCTTCTCTCGGGGGGCCAACGTCCTGACTTTC

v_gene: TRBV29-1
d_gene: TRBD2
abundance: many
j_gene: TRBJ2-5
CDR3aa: CSVRGLLAETQYF
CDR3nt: TGCAGCGTACGGGGACTATTGGCGGAGACCCAGTACTTC

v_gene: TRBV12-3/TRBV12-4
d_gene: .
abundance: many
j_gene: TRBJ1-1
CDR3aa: CASSVTGKYTEAFF
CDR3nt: TGTGCCAGCAGCGTAACAGGGAAGTACACTGAAGCTTTCTTT

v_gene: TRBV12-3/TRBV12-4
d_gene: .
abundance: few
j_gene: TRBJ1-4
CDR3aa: CASSLRGGLTNEKLFF
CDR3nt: TGTGCCAGCAGTCTGAGGGGGGGGCTAACTAATGAAAAACTGTTTTTT

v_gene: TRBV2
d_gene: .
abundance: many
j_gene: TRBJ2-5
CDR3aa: CASSEGTAQETQYF
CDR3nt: TGTGCCAGCAGTGAAGGAACAGCTCAAGAGACCCAGTACTTC

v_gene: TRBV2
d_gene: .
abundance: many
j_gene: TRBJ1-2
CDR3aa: CASSTGRANYGYTF
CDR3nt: TGTGCCAGCAGTACCGGGAGGGCTAACTATGGCTACACCTTC

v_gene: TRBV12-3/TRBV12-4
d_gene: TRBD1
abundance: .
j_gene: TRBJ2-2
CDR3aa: CASSLGTGRTGELFF
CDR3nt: TGTGCCAGCAGTTTGGGGACAGGCCGGACCGGGGAGCTGTTTTTT

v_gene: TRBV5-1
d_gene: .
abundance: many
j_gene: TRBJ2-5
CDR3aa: CASSKDQETQYF
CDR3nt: TGCGCCAGCAGTAAAGACCAAGAGACCCAGTACTTC

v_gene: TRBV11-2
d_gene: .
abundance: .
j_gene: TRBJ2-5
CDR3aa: CASSLGRTYQETQYF
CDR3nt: TGTGCCAGCAGCTTAGGTCGAACTTACCAAGAGACCCAGTACTTC

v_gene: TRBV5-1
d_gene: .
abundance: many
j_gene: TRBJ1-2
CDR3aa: CASSVETYGYTF
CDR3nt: TGCGCCAGCAGCGTAGAGACCTATGGCTACACCTTC

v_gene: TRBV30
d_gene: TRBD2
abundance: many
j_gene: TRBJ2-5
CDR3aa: CAWRGAGGTETQYF
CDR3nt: TGTGCCTGGAGGGGGGCGGGGGGAACGGAGACCCAGTACTTC

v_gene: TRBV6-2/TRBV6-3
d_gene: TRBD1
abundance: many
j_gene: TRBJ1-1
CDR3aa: CASSYSRGTGYTEAFF
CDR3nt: TGTGCCAGCAGTTACTCGAGAGGGACAGGGTACACTGAAGCTTTCTTT

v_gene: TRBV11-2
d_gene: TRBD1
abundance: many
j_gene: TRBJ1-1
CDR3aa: CASSLRNRGTEAFF
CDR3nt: TGTGCCAGCAGCTTAAGGAACAGGGGGACTGAAGCTTTCTTT

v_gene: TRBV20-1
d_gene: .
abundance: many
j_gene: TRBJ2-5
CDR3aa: CSASSGPSAVAQYF
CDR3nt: TGCAGTGCTTCCTCTGGACCCTCGGCGGTGGCCCAGTACTTC

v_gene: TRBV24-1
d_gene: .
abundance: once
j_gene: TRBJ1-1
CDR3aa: CATSGTGGTEAFF
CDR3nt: TGTGCCACCAGTGGAACAGGAGGCACTGAAGCTTTCTTT

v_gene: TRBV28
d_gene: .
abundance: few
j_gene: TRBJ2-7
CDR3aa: CASSLVGEPADEQYF
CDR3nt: TGTGCCAGCAGTTTAGTTGGCGAACCGGCTGACGAGCAGTACTTC

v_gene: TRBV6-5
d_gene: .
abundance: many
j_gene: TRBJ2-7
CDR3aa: CASSRDVAAPYEQYF
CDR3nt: TGTGCCAGCAGCCGCGACGTAGCCGCTCCCTACGAGCAGTACTTC

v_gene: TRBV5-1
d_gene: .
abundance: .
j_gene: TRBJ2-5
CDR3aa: CAGSLDLTEETQYF
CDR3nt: TGCGCCGGCAGCTTGGATCTGACGGAAGAGACCCAGTACTTC

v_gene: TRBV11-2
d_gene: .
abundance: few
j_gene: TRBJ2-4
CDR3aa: CASSLARGENIQYF
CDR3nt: TGTGCCAGCAGCTTAGCCAGGGGTGAAAACATTCAGTACTTC

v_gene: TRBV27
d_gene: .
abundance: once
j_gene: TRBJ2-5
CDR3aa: CASSVSYQETQYF
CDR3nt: TGTGCCAGCAGCGTCTCGTACCAAGAGACCCAGTACTTC

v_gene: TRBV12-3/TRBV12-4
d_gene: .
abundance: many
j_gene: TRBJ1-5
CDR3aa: CASSLAGFGNQPQHF
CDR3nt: TGTGCCAGCAGTTTGGCGGGGTTCGGCAATCAGCCCCAGCATTTT

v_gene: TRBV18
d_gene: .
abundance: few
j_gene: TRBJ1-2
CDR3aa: CASSPGRQYGYTF
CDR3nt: TGTGCCAGCTCTCCGGGACGACAGTATGGCTACACCTTC

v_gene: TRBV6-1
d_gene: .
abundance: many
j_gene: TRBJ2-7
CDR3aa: CASSDELDYEQYF
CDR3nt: TGTGCCAGCAGTGATGAGCTAGACTACGAGCAGTACTTC

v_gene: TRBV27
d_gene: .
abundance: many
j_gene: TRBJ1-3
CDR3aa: CASRPDGAIGNTIYF
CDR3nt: TGTGCCAGCAGGCCGGACGGGGCGATTGGAAACACCATATATTTT

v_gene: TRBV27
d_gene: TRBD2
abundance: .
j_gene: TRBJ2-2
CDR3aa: CATGGGLNTGELFF
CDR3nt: TGTGCCACCGGGGGGGGCCTGAACACCGGGGAGCTGTTTTTT

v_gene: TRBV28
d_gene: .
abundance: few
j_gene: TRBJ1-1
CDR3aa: CASSQDHLSNTEAFF
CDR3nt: TGTGCCAGCAGCCAGGATCATCTCTCGAACACTGAAGCTTTCTTT

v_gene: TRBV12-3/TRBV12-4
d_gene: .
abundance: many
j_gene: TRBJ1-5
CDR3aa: CASSSRAGSFSNQPQHF
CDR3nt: TGTGCCAGCAGTTCCCGGGCCGGATCGTTTAGCAATCAGCCCCAGCATTTT

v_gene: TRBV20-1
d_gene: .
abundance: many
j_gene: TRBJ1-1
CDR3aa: CSANLGSDLNTEAFF
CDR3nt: TGCAGTGCTAATCTAGGCTCCGATCTAAACACTGAAGCTTTCTTT

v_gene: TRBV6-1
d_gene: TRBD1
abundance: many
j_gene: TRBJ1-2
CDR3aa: CASRVSGGNYGYTF
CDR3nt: TGTGCCAGCAGAGTATCAGGGGGAAACTATGGCTACACCTTC

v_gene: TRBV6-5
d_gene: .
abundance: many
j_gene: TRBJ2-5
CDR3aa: CASSYSWRGGQETQYF
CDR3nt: TGTGCCAGCAGTTACTCGTGGCGGGGAGGACAAGAGACCCAGTACTTC

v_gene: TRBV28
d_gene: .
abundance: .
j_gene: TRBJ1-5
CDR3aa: CASSFSPGWNNQPQHF
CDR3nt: TGTGCCAGCAGTTTCTCCCCTGGGTGGAACAATCAGCCCCAGCATTTT

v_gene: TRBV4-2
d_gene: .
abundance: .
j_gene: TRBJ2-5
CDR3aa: CASSQVWTAQETQYF
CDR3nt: TGTGCCAGCAGCCAAGTCTGGACAGCCCAAGAGACCCAGTACTTC

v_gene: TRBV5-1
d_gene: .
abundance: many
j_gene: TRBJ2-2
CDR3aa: CASEVMNTGGLFF
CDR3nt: TGCGCCAGCGAAGTGATGAACACCGGGGGGCTGTTTTTT

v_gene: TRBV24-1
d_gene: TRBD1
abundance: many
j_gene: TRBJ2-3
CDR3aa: CATSDSPGGKGTDTQYF
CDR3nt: TGTGCCACCAGTGATTCCCCAGGGGGCAAGGGCACAGATACGCAGTATTTT

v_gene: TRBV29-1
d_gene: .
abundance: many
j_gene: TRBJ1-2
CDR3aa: CSVEDPDSSNYGYTF
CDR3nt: TGCAGCGTTGAAGACCCGGACAGTTCTAACTATGGCTACACCTTC

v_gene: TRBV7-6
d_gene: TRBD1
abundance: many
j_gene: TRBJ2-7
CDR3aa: CASSLASGGQGIYEQYF
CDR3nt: TGTGCCAGCAGCTTAGCGTCGGGAGGACAGGGGATCTACGAGCAGTACTTC